A single TCR beta chain is shown here with its context. Its antigen is as yet unknown. The sample comes from a study of monozygotic twins with inflammatory bowel disease. Regarding the study as a whole: Against healthy co-twins, IBD patients had lower TCRbeta diversity (measured by inverse Simpson). Nothing supported a single strong signal or clonotype that was associated with IBD.

TCRdb reprocessed the 5' RACE reads and stores each CDR3 protein as one record, lacking DNA. This sample's table reports 400,000 to 500,000 distinct CDR3 sequences. The specimen was blood. The sequence was obtained from a human donor with ulcerative colitis or Crohn's disease, or a healthy co-twin of an affected twin (not recorded which).

The chain's CDR3 is CASQTSGLAGHEQYF. V and J are TRBV19 and TRBJ2-7; no DNA is available, so the TRBD2 call from TCRdb remains unchecked. The V gene's germline CDR1 is LNHDA and CDR2 SQIVND (reference sequence). The CDR3 runs 15 residues.